The clone carrying this T cell receptor beta chain was picked up a small number of times. The record originates from a study of patients and donors after allogeneic stem cell transplantation. TCRdb itself ran the RT-PCR reads through MiXCR, one entry per CDR3 protein. The table includes around 7,600 distinct CDR3 sequences, roughly 11% detected once. The TCR originated in a human donor who was either an allogeneic HSCT recipient or a stem cell or donor lymphocyte infusion donor (not recorded which). It is not recorded whose cells these are; they may come from a transplant donor. Input material: blood, either unsorted or a sorted T cell fraction (not recorded which).

The CDR3 reads CATSSGLRDIRGYTF. The CDR3 region has the DNA TGTGCCACCAGCAGTGGCCTCCGGGACATACGCGGCTACACCTTC. V usage is TRBV15 and J usage is TRBJ1-2, with a possible D match to TRBD1 (6 bases). Trimming stripped 3 bases from V and 8 bases from J, with 19 bases between. Germline V lookup: CDR1 LNHNV, CDR2 YYDKDF (reference sequence). The CDR3 runs 15 residues.